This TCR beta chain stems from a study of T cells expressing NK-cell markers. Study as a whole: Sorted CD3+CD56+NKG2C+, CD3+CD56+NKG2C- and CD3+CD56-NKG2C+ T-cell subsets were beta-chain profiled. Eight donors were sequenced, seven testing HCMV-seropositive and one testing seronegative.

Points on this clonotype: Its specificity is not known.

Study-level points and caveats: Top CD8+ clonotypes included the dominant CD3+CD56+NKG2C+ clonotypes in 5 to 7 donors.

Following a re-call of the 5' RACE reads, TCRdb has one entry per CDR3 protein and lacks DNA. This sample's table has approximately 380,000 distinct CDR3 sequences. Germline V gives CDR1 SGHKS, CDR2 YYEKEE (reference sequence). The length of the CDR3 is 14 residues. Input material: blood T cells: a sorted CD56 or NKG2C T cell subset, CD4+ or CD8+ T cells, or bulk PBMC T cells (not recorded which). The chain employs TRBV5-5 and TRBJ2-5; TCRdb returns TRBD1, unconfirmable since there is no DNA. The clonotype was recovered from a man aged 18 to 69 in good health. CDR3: CASSLTGAGETQYF. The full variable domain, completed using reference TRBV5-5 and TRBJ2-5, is DAGVTQSPTHLIKTRGQQVTLRCSPISGHKSVSWYQQVLGQGPQFIFQYYEKEERGRGNFPDRFSARQFPNYSSELNVNALLLGDSALYLCASSLTGAGETQYFGPGTRLLVL.